This TCR beta chain originates from a study of T cell repertoires in cytomegalovirus infection. Study-level information: A matching HLA type, together with CMV infection, was signaled by public TCR beta signatures.

Worth noting for this clonotype: Its antigen is still unknown. One base away lies a much larger clone, so this may be a sequencing read error.

Overall study findings and caveats: Dominating the ex vivo response were HLA-C-restricted CMV-specific TCR beta clonotypes.

One entry per CDR3 protein results from TCRdb running MiXCR on the reads. The sample lists hundreds of thousands of distinct CDR3 sequences, less than 25% occurring once. The sequenced sample consisted of CD8+ T cells from PBMCs. The receptor's source is a human donor in good health (CMV status not recorded). Some clones in this sample may be carry-over from other donors' samples.

CDR3 bases: TGTGCCAGCACCCCACGGACGAACACTGAAGCTTTCTTT. Its protein is CASTPRTNTEAFF. The chain carries TRBV7-8 and TRBJ1-1, with D unresolved. The V end was cut by 7 bases, the J end by 1 base, with 10 bases between. The CDR3 is made up of 13 amino acids. Germline CDR1 SGHVS, CDR2 FQNEAQ. Using reference TRBV7-8 and TRBJ1-1 for the parts outside the CDR3, the full variable domain is GAGVSQSPRYKVAKRGQDVALRCDPISGHVSLFWYQQALGQGPEFLTYFQNEAQLDKSGLPSDRFFAERPEGSVSTLKIQRTQQEDSAVYLCASTPRTNTEAFFGQGTRLTVV.